One TCR beta chain is described in this entry. The antigen is not known. This CDR3 spans 14 amino acids. CDR1 is SNHLY, CDR2 FYNNEI, per germline. V gave up 6 bases and J gave up 8 bases, with 16 bases separating them. Researchers ran the PCR with 60 Vbeta and 13 Jbeta primers. Method: immunoSEQ multiplex PCR; TCRdb's copy keeps in-frame clones and lacks some. The sample features more than 110,000 clones, with 2.7% in its top ten. These data belong to a study of cytomegalovirus exposure and HLA in healthy donors. Study-wide results and limits: When analyzed later, a missense DCLRE1C variant was found to be linked to TCR beta V- and J-gene trimming.

The receptor was derived from a man aged 35 to 55 in good health and CMV-seronegative. The sequenced sample was PBMCs. This sequence joins TRBV2 and TRBJ1-4; possible D gene TRBD1, 6 bases. The CDR3 bases are TGTGCCAGCAGGAGTGGGGGGGCGAGAGAAAAACTGTTTTTT. Residues: CASRSGGAREKLFF. The complete variable domain, with remaining parts taken from reference TRBV2 and TRBJ1-4, reads EPEVTQTPSHQVTQMGQEVILRCVPISNHLYFYWYRQILGQKVEFLVSFYNNEISEKSEIFDDQFSVERPDGSNFTLKIRSTKLEDSAMYFCASRSGGAREKLFFGSGTQLSVL.